Each of the 27 T cell receptor beta chains below was sequenced from the same sample in a study of spatial heterogeneity in lung cancer. Broader study findings: Mutation counts in tumors were tracked by counts of expanded intratumoral alpha and beta TCRs.

TCRdb ran MiXCR on the 5' RACE reads and lists one entry per CDR3 protein. The sample holds about 24,000 distinct CDR3 sequences, approximately 10% seen once. Their specific antigens are unknown. Stated time point: sample taken at primary tumor resection. Source: lung tumor tissue, taken at surgery. These TCRs come from a male donor with early-stage non-small cell lung cancer.

This clonotype was observed many times. The rearrangement uses TRBV29-1 and TRBJ2-2; unclear D gene. The CDR3 is 13 amino acids. Trimming shortened V by 6 bases and J by 4 bases, and 12 bases separated the two germline ends. The germline CDR1 and CDR2 sequences are SQVTM and ANQGSEA. CDR3 DNA: TGCAGCGTCACGGACGGGCCCACCGGGGAGCTGTTTTTT. Protein sequence: CSVTDGPTGELFF.

This clonotype was seen more than once but under ten times. The CDR3 sequence is CSARKLPNTQYF. The CDR3 bases are TGCAGTGCTAGAAAACTGCCTAATACGCAGTATTTT. The chain combines TRBV20-1 with TRBJ2-3, with unresolved D. This CDR3 contains 12 residues. Germline-derived CDR1 and CDR2 are DFQATT and SNEGSKA (reference sequence). V was cut by 2 bases and J by 7 bases, with 10 bases left in between.

Concerning this clonotype itself: A clone one base away is much larger, so this may be a read error. The chain employs TRBV29-1 and TRBJ1-5; D not resolved. The V gene lost 2 bases and the J gene lost 3 bases, with 8 bases spanning the gap. The CDR3 is 13 amino acids. Germline lookup yields CDR1 SQVTM and CDR2 ANQGSEA. CDR3 protein: CSVEISINQPQHF. The CDR3 nucleotides are TGCAGCGTTGAAATAAGCATCAATCAGCCCCAGCATTTT.

In this sample, this clonotype turned up many times. The CDR3 sequence is CASSQDGTSGLYNEQFF. The DNA of the CDR3 is TGTGCCAGCAGCCAGGATGGGACTAGCGGCCTCTACAATGAGCAGTTCTTC. The chain uses TRBV7-2 and TRBJ2-1, with 11 bases that match TRBD2. Per the germline V gene, CDR1 is SGHTA and CDR2 is FQGNSA. The CDR3 extends over 17 amino acids. The ends lost 5 bases at V and 3 bases at J; junction bases unmatched: 9.

This clonotype was detected ten times or more. This chain connects TRBV12-3 or TRBV12-4 to TRBJ2-7, with D unresolved. This CDR3 spans 13 amino acids. V lost 4 bases, J lost 2 bases, and 9 bases lay in between. CDR3 nucleotide sequence: TGTGCCAGCAGTTCGACTCATACCTACGAGCAGTACTTC. Its protein is CASSSTHTYEQYF.

This clonotype was detected only a few times. V is TRBV5-1 and J is TRBJ2-7, with 7 nucleotides matching TRBD2. J lost 2 bases, V lost 4 bases, and 3 bases had no gene match. Per the germline V gene, CDR1 is SGHRS and CDR2 is YFSETQ. The CDR3 has 13 residues. CDR3 sequence reads: CASSTSGTYEQYF. The CDR3 DNA reads TGCGCCAGCAGCACAAGCGGGACCTACGAGCAGTACTTC. Using reference TRBV5-1 and TRBJ2-7 for the parts outside the CDR3, the full variable domain is KAGVTQTPRYLIKTRGQQVTLSCSPISGHRSVSWYQQTPGQGLQFLFEYFSETQRNKGNFPGRFSGRQFSNSRSEMNVSTLELGDSALYLCASSTSGTYEQYFGPGTRLTVT.

This clonotype was detected many times. V and J are TRBV3-1 and TRBJ2-2, with D unresolved. The CDR3 loop spans 12 amino acids. V dropped 4 bases and J dropped 3 bases, with 3 bases sitting between them. Germline CDR1 LGHDT, CDR2 YNNKEL (reference sequence). The CDR3 DNA reads TGTGCCAGCAGCCTTTACACCGGGGAGCTGTTTTTT. Amino acid sequence: CASSLYTGELFF.

This clonotype was detected ten times or more. The rearrangement links TRBV2 to TRBJ1-2; no definite D call. This CDR3 comprises 12 residues. Trimming pared 10 bases from V and 0 bases from J, leaving 9 bases between. Germline assignment: CDR1 SNHLY and CDR2 FYNNEI. The chain's CDR3 is CATAPANYGYTF. CDR3 DNA sequence: TGTGCCACCGCCCCCGCTAACTATGGCTACACCTTC.

This clonotype counts as medium-sized. One junction end does not reproduce the germline sequence, and a read error may be involved. V is TRBV7-7 and J is TRBJ2-5, with TRBD2 matching over 12 bases. The CDR3 runs 18 residues. Per the germline V gene, CDR1 is SSHAT and CDR2 is FNYEAQ (reference sequence). The CDR3 nucleotides read TGTGCTAGCAGCTTATTCCCTAGACTAGCGGGAGTCGCGGAGACCCAGTACTTC. Translated: CASSLFPRLAGVAETQYF.

This clonotype showed up many times. The gene calls are TRBV5-6 and TRBJ1-5; D gene ambiguous. Trimming cost V 3 bases and J 5 bases, with 6 bases left between them. This CDR3 comprises 12 residues. Germline V lookup: CDR1 SGHDT, CDR2 YYEEEE. CDR3 sequence reads: CASSSLHQPQHF. In DNA form, the CDR3 reads TGTGCCAGCAGCTCGCTTCATCAGCCCCAGCATTTT.

In its sample, this clonotype was seen many times. This chain uses TRBV7-6 with TRBJ2-5, with D tentatively TRBD2 (6 bases). The CDR3 consists of 13 residues. Germline V lookup: CDR1 SGHVS, CDR2 FNYEAQ. V lost 5 bases to trimming and J lost 1 base, with 8 bases between them. The CDR3 sequence: CASSRGIQETQYF. Here the CDR3 DNA reads TGTGCCAGCAGCCGCGGGATCCAAGAGACCCAGTACTTC.

This clonotype was counted many times. J is TRBJ2-7 and V is TRBV4-1, with a possible D match to TRBD2 (5 bases). The V gene lost 1 base and the J gene lost 3 bases, with 13 bases spanning the gap. Germline V gives CDR1 MGHRA, CDR2 YSYEKL. This CDR3 is 15 amino acids long. The CDR3 sequence: CASSQVDSYLYEQYF. The CDR3 DNA sequence: TGCGCCAGCAGCCAAGTGGACTCCTACCTCTACGAGCAGTACTTC.

By proportion, this clonotype is medium-sized (0.01 to 0.1%). The rearrangement uses TRBV5-1 and TRBJ2-6; 8 bases align to TRBD1. This CDR3 is 18 amino acids long. Trimming at V came to 9 bases and at J to 1 base, leaving 15 bases not matched to a gene. Germline loops: CDR1 SGHRS, CDR2 YFSETQ. In DNA form, the CDR3 reads TGCGCCAACACCTTCGGCACAGGGGGACCTTCTGGGGCCAACGTCCTGACTTTC. It codes for CANTFGTGGPSGANVLTF.

The J gene is TRBJ2-5, the V gene TRBV20-1, with 7 nucleotides matching TRBD1. The V gene end was trimmed by 6 bases and the J gene end by 1 base; junction bases not matched to a gene: 8. Germline assignment: CDR1 DFQATT and CDR2 SNEGSKA (reference sequence). CDR3 size: 14 residues. The DNA for the CDR3 is TGCAGTGCCTTGGACAGGAGAATCCAAGAGACCCAGTACTTC. Amino acids: CSALDRRIQETQYF.

This clonotype has at least ten counts. The chain is built from TRBV5-4 and TRBJ2-3, with D unclear. Germline V gene lookup returns CDR1 SGHNT and CDR2 YYREEE (reference sequence). Trimming removed 3 bases from V and 2 bases from J, with 7 bases in between. CDR3 size: 13 residues. The CDR3 sequence is CASSYWATDTQYF. CDR3 nucleotides: TGTGCCAGCAGCTACTGGGCCACAGATACGCAGTATTTT.

This clonotype was detected ten times or more. The CDR3, as DNA: TGTGCCACCAGTAATGGACAAGCTTATTACACAGATACGCAGTATTTT. Translating it yields CATSNGQAYYTDTQYF. The J gene is TRBJ2-3, the V gene TRBV24-1; TRBD1 is a possible D gene (5 bases). The length of the CDR3 is 16 residues. Germline CDR1 KGHDR, CDR2 SFDVKD. Deletions cut 6 bases from V and 2 bases from J, with 17 bases between.

This clonotype has more than one count but fewer than ten. J is TRBJ2-7 and V is TRBV2; TRBD1 might be the D (6 bases). Germline V lookup: CDR1 SNHLY, CDR2 FYNNEI. V was shortened by 5 bases and J by 6 bases, with 11 bases between the two germline ends. The CDR3 totals 12 residues. The chain's CDR3 is CASSKDRIEQYF. The CDR3 DNA sequence: TGTGCCAGCAGTAAGGACAGAATCGAGCAGTACTTC.

This clonotype was detected ten times or more. The V and J genes are TRBV7-8 and TRBJ2-1, with a tentative D call TRBD2 (5 bases). The V gene's germline CDR1 is SGHVS and CDR2 FQNEAQ. The CDR3 covers 14 residues. With 2 bases removed from V and 5 bases from J, the gap between germline ends came to 10 bases. CDR3 in DNA: TGTGCCAGCAGCTTAAGAGGGCCCGACAATGAGCAGTTCTTC. It specifies CASSLRGPDNEQFF.

By share of the sample, this clonotype is large. The chain carries TRBV15 and TRBJ2-3, with 14 bases lining up with TRBD2. From germline, CDR1 is LNHNV and CDR2 YYDKDF (reference sequence). V was pared by 4 bases and J by 1 base, with 13 bases of the junction left unmatched. The CDR3 is made up of 20 amino acids. As DNA, the CDR3 is TGTGCCACCAGCACTGGACTAGCGGGGGGAAGCTCCGGCGGCACAGATACGCAGTATTTT. Translation gives CATSTGLAGGSSGGTDTQYF. Filled out from reference TRBV15 and TRBJ2-3, the complete variable domain reads DAMVIQNPRYQVTQFGKPVTLSCSQTLNHNVMYWYQQKSSQAPKLLFHYYDKDFNNEADTPDNFQSRRPNTSFCFLDIRSPGLGDTAMYLCATSTGLAGGSSGGTDTQYFGPGTRLTVL.

This clonotype was counted ten times or more. CDR3 sequence (DNA): TGCAGTGCTCTTAGCGGAGGGGATACGCAGTATTTT. It encodes CSALSGGDTQYF. The chain uses TRBV20-1 and TRBJ2-3, with D perhaps matching TRBD2 (6 bases). The V end lost 5 bases, the J end lost 6 bases, and 12 bases lay between the germline ends. The CDR3 has 12 amino acids. Germline loops: CDR1 DFQATT, CDR2 SNEGSKA (reference sequence).

This clonotype has more than one count but fewer than ten. The chain employs TRBV3-1 and TRBJ2-7; 12 bases are a match to TRBD2. The germline V gene has CDR1 LGHDT and CDR2 YNNKEL (reference sequence). J was trimmed by 7 bases and V by 4 bases; bases with no gene match: 5. The CDR3 runs to 14 residues. The CDR3 coding sequence is TGTGCCAGCAGCCCAATGGGACTAGCGGGTGAGCAGTACTTC. Translation: CASSPMGLAGEQYF.

V gene TRBV18 combines with J gene TRBJ1-1, with no clear D. The germline gives CDR1 KGHSH, CDR2 LQKENI. Between the trimmed V and J ends, which lost 3 bases and 5 bases, there was a span of 16 bases. The CDR3 runs to 15 residues. DNA of the CDR3: TGTGCCAGCTCACCCACCGGAGAGTCGGGGACTGAAGCTTTCTTT. Translating gives CASSPTGESGTEAFF.

This clonotype was seen many times. The chain carries TRBV18 and TRBJ1-5; D unresolved. Germline V gene data show CDR1 as KGHSH and CDR2 as LQKENI. The germline V and J ends were trimmed by 6 bases and 0 bases, with 9 bases remaining between them. The CDR3 runs 14 residues. The DNA of the CDR3 is TGTGCCAGCTCGGGGAGCAATAGCAATCAGCCCCAGCATTTT. This codes for CASSGSNSNQPQHF.

In this sample, this clonotype is medium-sized. The gene calls are TRBV28 and TRBJ2-2; D gene unclear. The CDR3 extends over 11 amino acids. Germline CDR1 MDHEN, CDR2 SYDVKM. Trimming left V 7 bases short and J 7 bases short, with 7 bases between. Here the CDR3 reads CASTSGGELFF. As DNA, the CDR3 is TGTGCCAGCACGTCTGGCGGGGAGCTGTTTTTT.

This clonotype appeared many times. The chain employs TRBV6-2 or TRBV6-3 and TRBJ2-3; TRBD2 might be the D (6 bases). The V and J ends lost 6 bases and 2 bases respectively, with 18 bases between them. Germline V gives CDR1 MNHEY, CDR2 SVGEGT. The CDR3 has 16 residues. The CDR3 reads CASSRSPSESTDTQYF. CDR3 nucleotide sequence: TGTGCCAGCAGCCGATCTCCTAGCGAATCCACAGATACGCAGTATTTT.

This clonotype was counted at least ten times. CDR3 sequence reads: CATQGRIHEQYF. The CDR3 nucleotides are TGTGCCACCCAGGGTCGGATCCACGAGCAGTACTTC. The V call is TRBV10-3, the J call TRBJ2-7; perhaps TRBD1 as D (5 bases). This CDR3 comprises 12 residues. The germline V gene has CDR1 ENHRY and CDR2 SYGVKD. V was clipped by 10 bases and J by 5 bases, with 15 bases between them.

This rearrangement joins TRBV7-9 to TRBJ2-2; no definite D call. This CDR3 spans 10 amino acids. V was trimmed by 11 bases and J by 8 bases, leaving 9 bases between them. CDR1 SEHNR and CDR2 FQNEAQ come from the germline V gene (reference sequence). CDR3 bases: TGTGCCCAACTCAGGGGGGAGCTGTTTTTT. It encodes CAQLRGELFF.